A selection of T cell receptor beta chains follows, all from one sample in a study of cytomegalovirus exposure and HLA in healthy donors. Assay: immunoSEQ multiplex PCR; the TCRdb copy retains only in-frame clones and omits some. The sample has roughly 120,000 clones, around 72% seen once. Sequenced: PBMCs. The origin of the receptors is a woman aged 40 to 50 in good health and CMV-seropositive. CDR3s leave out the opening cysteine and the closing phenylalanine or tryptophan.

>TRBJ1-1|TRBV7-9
ASRDRANTEAF
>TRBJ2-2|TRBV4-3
ASSHVAGGPAGELF
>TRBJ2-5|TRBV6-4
ASSGVAGQTQY
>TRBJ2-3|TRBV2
ASGRDSTLQDTQY
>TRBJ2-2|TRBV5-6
ASSRRGDRGLSGELF
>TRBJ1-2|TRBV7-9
ASSVSTGDPVNT
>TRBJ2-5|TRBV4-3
ASSQEGTAATQY
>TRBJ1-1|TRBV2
ASIIGAANTEAF
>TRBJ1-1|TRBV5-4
ASSYPQGMATEAF
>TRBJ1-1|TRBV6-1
ATLWTGITEAF
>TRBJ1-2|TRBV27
ASSFRAGNYGYT
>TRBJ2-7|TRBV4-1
ASSQTIGLAGEQY
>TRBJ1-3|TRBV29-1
SARQDGNTIY
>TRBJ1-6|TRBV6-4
ASSAFGQGNSPLH
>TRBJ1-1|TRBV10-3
AISDPKNTEAF
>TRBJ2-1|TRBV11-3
ASSLNGGGRYNEQF
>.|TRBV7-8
ASSLVVRDYEQY
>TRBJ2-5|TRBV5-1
ASSPPGAPQETQY
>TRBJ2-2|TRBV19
ASSNRGVGELF
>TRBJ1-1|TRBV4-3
ASSQDPQGMNTEAF
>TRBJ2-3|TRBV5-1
ASSSGGGTDTQY
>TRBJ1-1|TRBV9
ASSTRTPGTMGQGAF
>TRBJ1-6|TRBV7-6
ASSLGGTGYAPLH
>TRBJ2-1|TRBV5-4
ASSRLGQSLNEQF
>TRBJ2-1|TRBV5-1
ASSLSGDEQF
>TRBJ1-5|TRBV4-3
ASSQDWHQPQH
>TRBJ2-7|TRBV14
ASSQTGHSYEQY
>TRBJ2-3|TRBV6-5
ATTGSTDTQY
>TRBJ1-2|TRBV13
ASSLMDREWIYGYT
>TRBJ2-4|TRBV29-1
SVGTGENIQY
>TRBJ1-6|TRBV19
ASSIGTGRFVFKPLH
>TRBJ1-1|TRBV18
ASSPVTGVSTEAF
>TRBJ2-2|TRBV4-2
ASSQEIAGEVGELF
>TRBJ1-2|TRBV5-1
ASSRDRENYGYT
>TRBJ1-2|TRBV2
ASSTGGYT
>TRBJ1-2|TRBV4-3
ASSQDKGVPYGYT
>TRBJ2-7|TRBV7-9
ASSFGGGYEQY
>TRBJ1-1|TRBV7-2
ASSPQARGRAEAF
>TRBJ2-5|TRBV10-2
ASNLSGGTQETQY
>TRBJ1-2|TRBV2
ASSLRVDGYT
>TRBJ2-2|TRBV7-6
ASSLAGRGELF
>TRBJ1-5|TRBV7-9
ASSFGGGRQPQH
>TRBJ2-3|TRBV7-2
ASRIAGGTDTQY
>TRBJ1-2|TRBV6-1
ASSEQRQGRYGYT
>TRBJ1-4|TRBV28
ASSSTGGSEKLF
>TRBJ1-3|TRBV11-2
ASSRGPAGNTIY
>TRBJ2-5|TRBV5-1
ASSLAEFPETQY